A selection of T cell receptor beta chains follows, all from one sample in a study of blood T cell repertoires in COVID-19. Clones were sequenced by immunoSEQ multiplex PCR, and TCRdb holds only the in-frame ones, with some missing. The repertoire consists of 60,000 to 85,000 clones, with approximately 90% occurring once and the leading ten covering roughly 3.1%. Sequenced: peripheral blood. The receptors come from a woman aged 45-59 years with COVID-19, enrolled during active disease. Both conserved end residues are part of each CDR3. D genes are given only for firm matches. Not every row has a clone size; where given, it reads once, few, many or a size class.

CDR3 protein: CASSPRTGGGSPLHF
CDR3 DNA: TGTGCCAGCTCACCTCGGACAGGGGGCGGTTCACCCCTCCACTTT
J gene: TRBJ1-6
V gene: TRBV18
clone size: -
D gene: TRBD1

CDR3 protein: CASSLGAGGDEKLFF
CDR3 DNA: TGTGCCAGCAGCTTAGGGGCAGGGGGCGATGAAAAACTGTTTTTT
J gene: TRBJ1-4
V gene: TRBV11-2
clone size: -
D gene: TRBD1

CDR3 protein: CAISEGGLAGQETQYF
CDR3 DNA: TGTGCCATCAGTGAAGGGGGGCTAGCGGGACAAGAGACCCAGTACTTC
J gene: TRBJ2-5
V gene: TRBV10-3
clone size: -
D gene: TRBD2

CDR3 protein: CASSFPGGETEAFF
CDR3 DNA: TGTGCCAGCAGCTTTCCAGGGGGCGAGACTGAAGCTTTCTTT
J gene: TRBJ1-1
V gene: TRBV6-6
clone size: -
D gene: TRBD1

CDR3 protein: CASSLLTSGVKQYF
CDR3 DNA: TGTGCCAGCAGTCTCTTGACTAGCGGGGTTAAGCAGTACTTC
J gene: TRBJ2-7
V gene: TRBV27
clone size: -
D gene: TRBD2

CDR3 protein: CASSPSAGQVSYNEQFF
CDR3 DNA: TGTGCCAGCAGCCCCTCAGCGGGACAGGTCTCCTACAATGAGCAGTTCTTC
J gene: TRBJ2-1
V gene: TRBV5-4
clone size: -
D gene: -

CDR3 protein: CSASRGLAGEQYF
CDR3 DNA: TGCAGTGCTAGTAGAGGACTAGCGGGTGAGCAGTACTTC
J gene: TRBJ2-7
V gene: TRBV20-1
clone size: -
D gene: TRBD2

CDR3 protein: CAISRLAGEIEQYF
CDR3 DNA: TGTGCCATCAGCAGACTAGCGGGAGAGATCGAGCAGTACTTC
J gene: TRBJ2-7
V gene: TRBV10-3
clone size: -
D gene: TRBD2

CDR3 protein: CASSSASGRDVNIQYF
CDR3 DNA: TGCGCCAGCAGTTCGGCTAGCGGGAGGGATGTAAACATTCAGTACTTC
J gene: TRBJ2-4
V gene: TRBV5-1
clone size: -
D gene: TRBD2

CDR3 protein: CASSPGTSFNEQFF
CDR3 DNA: TGTGCCAGCAGCCCTGGGACTAGTTTTAATGAGCAGTTCTTC
J gene: TRBJ2-1
V gene: TRBV7-9
clone size: few
D gene: TRBD2

CDR3 protein: CATPGTANTGELFF
CDR3 DNA: TGTGCCACCCCCGGGACAGCGAACACCGGGGAGCTGTTTTTT
J gene: TRBJ2-2
V gene: TRBV19
clone size: -
D gene: TRBD1

CDR3 protein: CASSPTRGWAGTNYGYTF
CDR3 DNA: TGTGCCAGCAGCCCAACCCGGGGGTGGGCAGGGACTAACTATGGCTACACCTTC
J gene: TRBJ1-2
V gene: TRBV21-1
clone size: -
D gene: -

CDR3 protein: CASSKTKTGPPDTQYF
CDR3 DNA: TGTGCCAGCAGCAAAACCAAGACAGGGCCCCCCGATACGCAGTATTTT
J gene: TRBJ2-3
V gene: TRBV21-1
clone size: -
D gene: -

CDR3 protein: CASNGTPDNSPLHF
CDR3 DNA: TGTGCCAGCAACGGGACACCGGATAATTCACCCCTCCACTTT
J gene: TRBJ1-6
V gene: TRBV6-6
clone size: -
D gene: -

CDR3 protein: CASSLAGVVSNEQFF
CDR3 DNA: TGTGCCAGCAGTTTAGCGGGAGTTGTGAGCAATGAGCAGTTCTTC
J gene: TRBJ2-1
V gene: TRBV28
clone size: -
D gene: TRBD2

CDR3 protein: CASSLFAASGNEQFF
CDR3 DNA: TGTGCCAGCAGCTTATTTGCCGCTAGCGGCAATGAGCAGTTCTTC
J gene: TRBJ2-1
V gene: TRBV7-3
clone size: -
D gene: TRBD2

CDR3 protein: CASSVTSGGFGTQYF
CDR3 DNA: TGTGCCAGCAGCGTGACTAGCGGGGGCTTCGGGACCCAGTACTTC
J gene: TRBJ2-5
V gene: TRBV25-1
clone size: -
D gene: TRBD2

CDR3 protein: CASSPSGHPAEYEQYF
CDR3 DNA: TGTGCCAGCAGCCCCAGTGGACACCCCGCAGAGTACGAGCAGTACTTC
J gene: TRBJ2-7
V gene: TRBV7-6
clone size: -
D gene: -

CDR3 protein: CASSLHRDQETQYF
CDR3 DNA: TGCGCCAGCAGCTTACACAGGGACCAAGAGACCCAGTACTTC
J gene: TRBJ2-5
V gene: TRBV5-1
clone size: -
D gene: -

CDR3 protein: CASSPSRDRVAGELFF
CDR3 DNA: TGCGCCAGCAGCCCCTCCCGGGACAGGGTCGCCGGGGAGCTGTTTTTT
J gene: TRBJ2-2
V gene: TRBV4-1
clone size: -
D gene: TRBD1

CDR3 protein: CSASPLAHSYEQYF
CDR3 DNA: TGCAGTGCTAGTCCTCTAGCGCACTCCTACGAGCAGTACTTC
J gene: TRBJ2-7
V gene: TRBV20-1
clone size: -
D gene: -

CDR3 protein: CASSVGVGTGADTQYF
CDR3 DNA: TGTGCCAGCAGCGTAGGGGTCGGGACAGGGGCAGATACGCAGTATTTT
J gene: TRBJ2-3
V gene: TRBV7-3
clone size: -
D gene: TRBD1

CDR3 protein: CSVMGPGTNTEAFF
CDR3 DNA: TGCAGCGTTATGGGGCCAGGCACGAACACTGAAGCTTTCTTT
J gene: TRBJ1-1
V gene: TRBV29-1
clone size: -
D gene: -

CDR3 protein: CAWGPPQDTGELFF
CDR3 DNA: TGTGCCTGGGGCCCCCCCCAGGACACCGGGGAGCTGTTTTTT
J gene: TRBJ2-2
V gene: TRBV30
clone size: -
D gene: -

CDR3 protein: CASSFPPNEQFF
CDR3 DNA: TGTGCCAGCAGTTTTCCTCCCAATGAGCAGTTCTTC
J gene: TRBJ2-1
V gene: TRBV12-3/TRBV12-4
clone size: -
D gene: -

CDR3 protein: CASSGRRNYEQYF
CDR3 DNA: TGTGCCAGCAGCGGGAGGAGGAACTACGAGCAGTACTTC
J gene: TRBJ2-7
V gene: TRBV11-2
clone size: -
D gene: -

CDR3 protein: CASSPEANTGELFF
CDR3 DNA: TGCGCCAGCAGCCCGGAGGCCAACACCGGGGAGCTGTTTTTT
J gene: TRBJ2-2
V gene: TRBV5-1
clone size: -
D gene: -

CDR3 protein: CASSAAREDTEAFF
CDR3 DNA: TGTGCCAGCAGTGCGGCCAGGGAGGACACTGAAGCTTTCTTT
J gene: TRBJ1-1
V gene: TRBV6-6
clone size: -
D gene: -

CDR3 protein: CASRRTSGRDSEQFF
CDR3 DNA: TGTGCCAGCAGGCGGACTAGCGGGAGGGATAGTGAGCAGTTCTTC
J gene: TRBJ2-1
V gene: TRBV7-3
clone size: -
D gene: TRBD2